This T cell receptor beta chain was captured by sequencing in a study of PD-L1 blockade in urothelial cancer. Time point described: peripheral blood 6 weeks after treatment start. Trimming shortened V by 6 bases and J by 4 bases, and 19 bases separated the two germline ends. Germline V lookup: CDR1 SGHNT, CDR2 YYREEE (reference sequence). This CDR3 is built from 15 residues. TCRdb's table, derived via immunoSEQ multiplex PCR, lists solely in-frame clones and lacks some. The table lists 95,000 to 130,000 clones, around 89% of them singletons. The sample consisted of PBMCs, taken around atezolizumab (anti-PD-L1) treatment. The chain employs TRBV5-4 and TRBJ2-5; possibly TRBD1 for D (6 bases). The source of this sequence is a man aged 55 to 69 with urothelial cancer. The CDR3 loop reads CASTTEWGQGETQYF. The CDR3, as DNA: TGTGCCAGCACCACCGAGTGGGGGCAAGGAGAGACCCAGTACTTC. Drawing the rest from reference TRBV5-4 and TRBJ2-5, the complete variable domain is ETGVTQSPTHLIKTRGQQVTLRCSSQSGHNTVSWYQQALGQGPQFIFQYYREEENGRGNFPPRFSGLQFPNYSSELNVNALELDDSALYLCASTTEWGQGETQYFGPGTRLLVL.